Listed here are 30 T cell receptor beta chains from one sample, sequenced in a study of blood T cell repertoires in COVID-19. The method was immunoSEQ multiplex PCR; TCRdb's version includes in-frame clones alone and lacks a portion of them. There are 300,000 or so clones in the sample; approximately 86% occur only once, and 3.5% to 4.5% lies in the top ten. The sample was PBMCs or T cells enriched from blood (not recorded which). The receptors come from a woman aged 35 to 49 with acute COVID-19.

The V call is TRBV28, the J call TRBJ2-2; D gene unclear. The CDR3 covers 16 residues. Per germline, CDR1 MDHEN and CDR2 SYDVKM. Trimming shortened V by 5 bases and J by 2 bases, and 15 bases separated the two germline ends. Here the CDR3 reads CASSPRQTHNTGELFF. Here the CDR3 DNA reads TGTGCCAGCAGTCCCCGACAAACTCACAACACCGGGGAGCTGTTTTTT.

The gene calls are TRBV9 and TRBJ1-6; possible D gene TRBD1, 5 bases. Germline V gene lookup returns CDR1 SGDLS and CDR2 YYNGEE. V was pared by 3 bases and J by 7 bases, with 8 bases between. This CDR3 has 13 residues. For the CDR3, the DNA is TGTGCCAGCAGCGAGAACAGGAATTCACCCCTCCACTTT. Translated, it gives CASSENRNSPLHF. Variable domain in full (rest from reference TRBV9 and TRBJ1-6): DSGVTQTPKHLITATGQRVTLRCSPRSGDLSVYWYQQSLDQGLQFLIQYYNGEERAKGNILERFSAQQFPDLHSELNLSSLELGDSALYFCASSENRNSPLHFGNGTRLTVT.

The chain links TRBV7-9 to TRBJ2-3; 10 bases align to TRBD1. The CDR3 consists of 14 residues. Per the germline V gene, CDR1 is SEHNR and CDR2 is FQNEAQ (reference sequence). V was clipped by 7 bases and J by 5 bases; unmatched bases: 6. CDR3 region: CASNLGQGLDTQYF. The CDR3 DNA sequence: TGTGCCAGCAACCTGGGACAGGGGCTAGATACGCAGTATTTT.

The rearrangement links TRBV6-5 to TRBJ2-3; 7 positions match TRBD2. Germline CDR1 is MNHEY and CDR2 is SVGAGI. The CDR3 extends over 15 amino acids. Trimming took 2 bases from V and 3 from J; bases not matched to a gene: 5. The CDR3: CASSYGAGLTDTQYF. CDR3 in DNA: TGTGCCAGCAGTTACGGAGCGGGATTGACAGATACGCAGTATTTT.

The genes are TRBV5-1 and TRBJ2-3; 7 nucleotides line up with TRBD1. Germline-derived CDR1 and CDR2 are SGHRS and YFSETQ. J gave up 2 bases and V 1 base, and 7 bases lay outside the gene matches. This CDR3 comprises 16 residues. CDR3: CASSLTTGVPTDTQYF. CDR3 nucleotide sequence: TGCGCCAGCAGCTTGACAACAGGGGTACCCACAGATACGCAGTATTTT.

The chain recombines TRBV7-2 with TRBJ2-7, with 10 bases matching TRBD2. CDR1 is SGHTA, CDR2 FQGNSA, per germline. This CDR3 contains 15 residues. J was trimmed by 4 bases and V by 2 bases; bases with no gene match: 5. The CDR3 DNA sequence: TGTGCCAGCAGCTTAAGCGGGGGGGCCGCGTACGAGCAGTACTTC. Translation: CASSLSGGAAYEQYF. The full variable domain, in which reference TRBV7-2 and TRBJ2-7 provide the parts outside the CDR3, is GAGVSQSPSNKVTEKGKDVELRCDPISGHTALYWYRQSLGQGLEFLIYFQGNSAPDKSGLPSDRFSAERTGGSVSTLTIQRTQQEDSAVYLCASSLSGGAAYEQYFGPGTRLTVT.

The chain is built from TRBV29-1 and TRBJ2-1; TRBD2 matches 7 bases. The CDR3 has 12 amino acids. Germline CDR1 SQVTM, CDR2 ANQGSEA. The ends lost 7 bases at V and 7 bases at J; junction bases unmatched: 7. Here the CDR3 DNA reads TGCAGCGCACTGAGCGGGATGAATGAGCAGTTCTTC. Its protein product is CSALSGMNEQFF.

The chain is built from TRBV5-1 and TRBJ2-7; 8 bases agree with TRBD2. V gave up 0 bases and J gave up 5 bases; unmatched junction bases: 7. This CDR3 comprises 15 residues. CDR1 SGHRS and CDR2 YFSETQ come from the germline V gene. The CDR3 region has the DNA TGCGCCAGCAGCTTGGAGTCCGGGAGGGGCGACGAGCAGTACTTC. This sequence encodes CASSLESGRGDEQYF.

In nucleotides, the CDR3 is TGTGCCAGCAGTCCCCCGGGAAATTCACCCCTCCACTTT. Residues: CASSPPGNSPLHF. This rearrangement joins TRBV6-5 to TRBJ1-6; the D is unclear. Germline V gene sequence: CDR1 MNHEY, CDR2 SVGAGI. V lost 5 bases and J 7 bases, leaving 9 bases between the germline ends. The CDR3 has 13 residues.

This chain connects TRBV3-1 (or the pseudogene TRBV3-2) to TRBJ1-4, with 9 bases fitting TRBD1. The CDR3 runs 15 residues. Trimming took 4 bases from V and 7 from J; bases not matched to a gene: 7. Germline CDR1 is LGHDT and CDR2 is YNNKEL (reference sequence). CDR3 sequence (DNA): TGTGCCAGCAGCCGAACCCGGGACAGGGTTGAAAAACTGTTTTTT. This codes for CASSRTRDRVEKLFF.

J is TRBJ2-7 and V is TRBV28; TRBD2 might be the D (6 bases). V was cut by 6 bases and J by 6 bases, with 24 bases left in between. The CDR3 runs 16 residues. CDR1 is MDHEN and CDR2 is SYDVKM in the germline V gene. The CDR3, as DNA: TGTGCCAGCAGCCGATCCGGAGGGCCTACGAAAGCCGAGCAGTACTTC. Translation gives CASSRSGGPTKAEQYF.

The chain recombines TRBV27 with TRBJ2-1, with 11 bases aligning to TRBD1. Germline values: CDR1 MNHEY, CDR2 SMNVEV (reference sequence). The CDR3 is 15 residues long. The V and J ends lost 8 bases and 5 bases, in that order; junction bases with no gene match: 8. CDR3 sequence: CASYAWDRGDNEQFF. CDR3 nucleotide sequence: TGTGCCAGCTACGCGTGGGACAGGGGGGACAATGAGCAGTTCTTC.

This clone was observed a few times. CDR3 protein: CASSLPRLAARTDTQYF. The CDR3 DNA follows: TGTGCCAGCAGCTTGCCACGACTAGCGGCACGCACAGATACGCAGTATTTT. The chain combines TRBV5-4 with TRBJ2-3; 9 nucleotides agree with TRBD2. Germline CDR1 is SGHNT and CDR2 is YYREEE (reference sequence). The CDR3 loop spans 17 amino acids. The ends lost 1 base at V and 1 base at J; junction bases unmatched: 7.

The V gene is TRBV5-4, the J gene TRBJ2-7; D perhaps matches TRBD1 (6 bases). Germline CDR1 is SGHNT and CDR2 is YYREEE (reference sequence). The CDR3 loop spans 15 amino acids. Trimming shortened V by 0 bases and J by 6 bases, and 16 bases separated the two germline ends. This chain's CDR3 is CASSLVGGAFSEQYF. DNA of the CDR3: TGTGCCAGCAGCTTGGTTGGGGGCGCATTTTCCGAGCAGTACTTC.

There are a few counts of this clone. The CDR3 loop reads CASSFLGGGGFSNEQFF. The CDR3 DNA is TGTGCCAGCAGTTTTTTAGGCGGGGGCGGTTTCTCCAATGAGCAGTTCTTC. This sequence joins TRBV27 and TRBJ2-1; the D gene is possibly TRBD2 (7 bases). The germline V gene has CDR1 MNHEY and CDR2 SMNVEV (reference sequence). This CDR3 contains 17 residues. V shed 3 bases and J shed 6 bases, with 21 bases lying between them.

The table lists this clone with a count of one. The rearrangement links TRBV9 to TRBJ2-7; D possibly corresponds to TRBD1 (6 bases). Trimming took 4 bases from V and 8 from J, leaving 22 bases between them. There are 15 residues in the CDR3. Germline-derived CDR1 and CDR2 are SGDLS and YYNGEE. The CDR3 reads CASSYDPGHVSQQYF. Here the CDR3 DNA reads TGTGCCAGCAGCTATGACCCGGGACATGTTTCCCAGCAGTACTTC. Based on the CDR3 plus reference TRBV9 and TRBJ2-7, the full variable domain is DSGVTQTPKHLITATGQRVTLRCSPRSGDLSVYWYQQSLDQGLQFLIQYYNGEERAKGNILERFSAQQFPDLHSELNLSSLELGDSALYFCASSYDPGHVSQQYFGPGTRLTVT.

The genes are TRBV7-2 and TRBJ2-7, with a possible D match to TRBD1 (6 bases). Germline CDR1 and CDR2: SGHTA and FQGNSA. Trimming stripped 2 bases from V and 3 bases from J, with 11 bases between. This CDR3 has 14 residues. CDR3: CASSLPWGLYEQYF. Here the CDR3 DNA reads TGTGCCAGCAGCTTACCGTGGGGGCTCTACGAGCAGTACTTC.

This chain connects TRBV19 to TRBJ1-3; 10 bases are a match to TRBD1. CDR3 length: 15 amino acids. Trimming at V came to 6 bases and at J to 3 bases, leaving 5 bases not matched to a gene. Germline V gene data show CDR1 as LNHDA and CDR2 as SQIVND (reference sequence). The CDR3 nucleotides are TGTGCCAGTAGCCGACAGGGGGCTGTTGGAAACACCATATATTTT. It yields the protein CASSRQGAVGNTIYF.

The chain joins TRBV5-4 to TRBJ2-7; no firm D call. The V gene lost 1 base and the J gene lost 3 bases, with 5 bases spanning the gap. Germline CDR1 is SGHNT and CDR2 is YYREEE (reference sequence). The CDR3 has 12 residues. CDR3 amino acids: CASSLNNYEQYF. The CDR3 DNA is TGTGCCAGCAGCTTGAACAACTACGAGCAGTACTTC.

In its sample, this clone was seen once. This sequence joins TRBV19 and TRBJ1-5, with 9 bases that match TRBD1. The CDR3 totals 15 residues. Looked up from germline, CDR1 is LNHDA and CDR2 is SQIVND (reference sequence). V gave up 9 bases and J gave up 7 bases; unmatched junction bases: 13. The CDR3 is CASGVWGQGGQPQHF. The DNA for the CDR3 is TGTGCCAGCGGGGTATGGGGACAGGGCGGGCAGCCCCAGCATTTT.

This clone was detected a few times. The chain employs TRBV7-9 and TRBJ1-1; 8 nucleotides agree with TRBD1. CDR1 is SEHNR and CDR2 is FQNEAQ in the germline V gene (reference sequence). This CDR3 contains 15 residues. With V trimmed by 3 bases and J by 4 bases, 7 bases remained unmatched. The CDR3 DNA is TGTGCCAGCAGCTTCGGGTTCCAGGGGGCCACTGAAGCTTTCTTT. Encoded protein: CASSFGFQGATEAFF.

This chain links TRBV4-1 with TRBJ1-2; the match to TRBD1 covers 9 bases. Trimming took 3 bases from V and 3 from J; bases not matched to a gene: 5. CDR1 and CDR2 (germline): MGHRA, YSYEKL. CDR3 length: 15 amino acids. CDR3 protein: CASSHTGGADYGYTF. In DNA form, the CDR3 reads TGCGCCAGCAGCCATACAGGGGGCGCTGACTATGGCTACACCTTC.

CDR3 DNA: TGCGCCAGCAGCTTGATGGGGGGAAGAGGTCAGCCCCAGCATTTT. As protein: CASSLMGGRGQPQHF. The gene calls are TRBV5-1 and TRBJ1-5, with D possibly TRBD1 on 5 matching bases. The CDR3 totals 15 residues. Germline-derived CDR1 and CDR2 are SGHRS and YFSETQ. The germline V and J ends were trimmed by 1 base and 6 bases, with 14 bases remaining between them.

This chain uses TRBV6-5 with TRBJ1-2; D remains ambiguous. Trimming removed 6 bases from V and 3 bases from J, with 11 bases in between. The CDR3 consists of 13 residues. Germline V gene data show CDR1 as MNHEY and CDR2 as SVGAGI. CDR3 amino acids: CASRAVRDYGYTF. The CDR3 DNA follows: TGTGCCAGCAGGGCCGTCCGGGACTATGGCTACACCTTC.

This clone was observed a few times. CDR3: CASSMENGEYSPLHF. CDR3 DNA: TGTGCCAGTAGTATGGAGAACGGTGAATATTCACCCCTCCACTTT. The rearrangement links TRBV19 to TRBJ1-6, with D uncertain. Trimming took 3 bases from V and 8 from J, leaving 14 bases between them. CDR1 is LNHDA, CDR2 SQIVND, per germline (reference sequence). The length of the CDR3 is 15 residues. The whole variable domain, remainder taken from reference TRBV19 and TRBJ1-6, is DGGITQSPKYLFRKEGQNVTLSCEQNLNHDAMYWYRQDPGQGLRLIYYSQIVNDFQKGDIAEGYSVSREKKESFPLTVTSAQKNPTAFYLCASSMENGEYSPLHFGNGTRLTVT.

The rearrangement uses TRBV6-1 and TRBJ2-2; TRBD2 is a possible D gene (6 bases). The germline V and J ends were trimmed by 10 bases and 6 bases, with 15 bases remaining between them. This CDR3 is built from 13 residues. Germline CDR1 MNHNS, CDR2 SASEGT. The DNA for the CDR3 is TGTGCCACCAAAAACCCGGGGGCCGGGGAGCTGTTTTTT. This gives the protein CATKNPGAGELFF.

CDR3 region: CASSPPSPNTGELFF. For the CDR3, the DNA is TGTGCCAGCTCACCACCGAGCCCGAACACCGGGGAGCTGTTTTTT. This chain connects TRBV18 to TRBJ2-2; D not resolved. Per the germline V gene, CDR1 is KGHSH and CDR2 is LQKENI. Trimming took 0 bases from V and 0 from J, leaving 5 bases between them. The CDR3 sequence is 15 residues long. Drawing the rest from reference TRBV18 and TRBJ2-2, the complete variable domain is NAGVMQNPRHLVRRRGQEARLRCSPMKGHSHVYWYRQLPEEGLKFMVYLQKENIIDESGMPKERFSAEFPKEGPSILRIQQVVRGDSAAYFCASSPPSPNTGELFFGEGSRLTVL.

J is TRBJ2-7 and V is TRBV7-8; no clear D gene. The ends were cut back, 8 bases at V and 5 bases at J, with 10 bases in the middle. From germline, CDR1 is SGHVS and CDR2 FQNEAQ. This CDR3 has 11 residues. The CDR3 DNA sequence: TGTGCCAGCTCTAATACCCACGAGCAGTACTTC. This codes for CASSNTHEQYF.

The V and J genes are TRBV14 and TRBJ2-7; 7 nucleotides agree with TRBD2. Germline lookup yields CDR1 SGHDN and CDR2 FVKESK. CDR3 size: 17 residues. The trim removed 4 bases at V and 3 bases at J, leaving 15 bases unmatched. The CDR3 bases are TGTGCCAGCAGCCCGGGGCCCGGTAGAGCGGGGAACTACGAGCAGTACTTC. This encodes CASSPGPGRAGNYEQYF. Combining the CDR3 with reference TRBV14 and TRBJ2-7 gives the whole variable domain EAGVTQFPSHSVIEKGQTVTLRCDPISGHDNLYWYRRVMGKEIKFLLHFVKESKQDESGMPNNRFLAERTGGTYSTLKVQPAELEDSGVYFCASSPGPGRAGNYEQYFGPGTRLTVT.

The chain couples TRBV7-9 to TRBJ1-1, with a possible D match to TRBD1 (6 bases). The germline V and J ends were trimmed by 1 base and 6 bases, with 9 bases remaining between them. Germline values: CDR1 SEHNR, CDR2 FQNEAQ (reference sequence). The CDR3 covers 13 residues. The CDR3 loop is CASSLGTAPEAFF. The CDR3 DNA follows: TGTGCCAGCAGCTTAGGGACAGCGCCTGAAGCTTTCTTT.